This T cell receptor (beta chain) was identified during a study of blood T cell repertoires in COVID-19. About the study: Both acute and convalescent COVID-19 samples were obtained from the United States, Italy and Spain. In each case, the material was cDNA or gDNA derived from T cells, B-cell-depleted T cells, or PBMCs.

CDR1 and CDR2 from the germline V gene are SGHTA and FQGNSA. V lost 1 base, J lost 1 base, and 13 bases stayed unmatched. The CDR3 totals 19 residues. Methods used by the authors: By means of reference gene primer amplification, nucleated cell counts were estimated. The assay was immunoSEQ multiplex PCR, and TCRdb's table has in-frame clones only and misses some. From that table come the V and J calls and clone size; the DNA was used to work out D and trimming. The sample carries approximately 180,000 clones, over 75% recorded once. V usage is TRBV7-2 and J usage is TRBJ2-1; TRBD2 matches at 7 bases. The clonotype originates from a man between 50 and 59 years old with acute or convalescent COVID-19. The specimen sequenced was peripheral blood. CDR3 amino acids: CASSLERGSGSSSYNEQFF. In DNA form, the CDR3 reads TGTGCCAGCAGCTTAGAAAGGGGTAGCGGGTCCTCATCCTACAATGAGCAGTTCTTC. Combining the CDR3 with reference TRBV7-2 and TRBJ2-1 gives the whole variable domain GAGVSQSPSNKVTEKGKDVELRCDPISGHTALYWYRQSLGQGLEFLIYFQGNSAPDKSGLPSDRFSAERTGGSVSTLTIQRTQQEDSAVYLCASSLERGSGSSSYNEQFFGPGTRLTVL.